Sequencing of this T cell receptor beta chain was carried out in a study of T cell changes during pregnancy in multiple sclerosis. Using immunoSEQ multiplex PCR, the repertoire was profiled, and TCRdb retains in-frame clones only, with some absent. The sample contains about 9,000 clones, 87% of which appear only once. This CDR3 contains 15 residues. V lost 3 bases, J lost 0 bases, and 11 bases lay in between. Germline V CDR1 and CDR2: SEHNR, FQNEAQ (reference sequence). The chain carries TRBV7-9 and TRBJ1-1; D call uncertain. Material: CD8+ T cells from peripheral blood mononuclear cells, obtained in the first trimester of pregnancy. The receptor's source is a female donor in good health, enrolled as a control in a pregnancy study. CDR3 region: CASSFIRYMNTEAFF. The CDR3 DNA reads TGTGCCAGCAGCTTTATCAGATACATGAACACTGAAGCTTTCTTT.